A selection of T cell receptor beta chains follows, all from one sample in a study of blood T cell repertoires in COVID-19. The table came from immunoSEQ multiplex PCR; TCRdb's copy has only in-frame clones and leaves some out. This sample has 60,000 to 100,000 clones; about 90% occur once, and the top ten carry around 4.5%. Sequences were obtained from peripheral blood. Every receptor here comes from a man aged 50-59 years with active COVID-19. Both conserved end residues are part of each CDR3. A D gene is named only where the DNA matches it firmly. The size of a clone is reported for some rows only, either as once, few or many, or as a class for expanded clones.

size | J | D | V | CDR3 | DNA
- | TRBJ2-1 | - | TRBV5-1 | CASSSPGLSHEQFF | TGCGCCAGCAGCTCACCCGGTCTTAGCCATGAGCAGTTCTTC
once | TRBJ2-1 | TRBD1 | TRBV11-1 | CASSPDRDNEQFF | TGTGCCAGCAGTCCTGACAGGGACAATGAGCAGTTCTTC
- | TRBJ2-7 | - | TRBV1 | CTSSQTSGSLEQYF | TGCACCAGCAGCCAGACTAGCGGGAGTCTTGAGCAGTACTTC
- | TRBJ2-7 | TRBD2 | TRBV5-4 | CASSFGLAEDYEQYF | TGTGCCAGCAGCTTCGGACTAGCAGAGGACTACGAGCAGTACTTC
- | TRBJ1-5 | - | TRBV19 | CASSNAGPFTGQPQHF | TGTGCCAGTAGTAACGCGGGACCCTTCACGGGTCAGCCCCAGCATTTT
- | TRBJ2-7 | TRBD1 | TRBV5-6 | CASSWGQAATYEQYF | TGTGCCAGCAGCTGGGGACAGGCTGCCACCTACGAGCAGTACTTC
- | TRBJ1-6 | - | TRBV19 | CASSGGVGDSPLHF | TGTGCCAGTAGCGGCGGGGTTGGGGATTCACCCCTCCACTTT
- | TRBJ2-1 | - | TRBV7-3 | CASSFQGSGEQFF | TGTGCCAGCAGCTTCCAGGGGTCCGGTGAGCAGTTCTTC
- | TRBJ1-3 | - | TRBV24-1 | CATSQGTNLPIYF | TGTGCCACCAGCCAGGGTACGAATCTTCCCATATATTTT
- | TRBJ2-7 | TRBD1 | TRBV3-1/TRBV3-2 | CASSHRRDRWAYEQYF | TGTGCCAGCAGCCATAGGCGGGACAGGTGGGCCTACGAGCAGTACTTC
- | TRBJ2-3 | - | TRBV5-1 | CASSPDQGGTDTQYF | TGCGCCAGCAGCCCGGACCAAGGGGGCACAGATACGCAGTATTTT
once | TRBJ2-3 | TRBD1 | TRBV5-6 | CASSWDRGLFGDTQYF | TGTGCCAGCAGCTGGGACAGGGGGCTTTTTGGAGATACGCAGTATTTT
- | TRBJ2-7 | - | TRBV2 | CASRSPGYEQYF | TGTGCCAGCAGATCCCCGGGCTACGAGCAGTACTTC
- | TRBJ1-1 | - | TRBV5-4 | CASSEDSWNTEAFF | TGTGCCAGCAGCGAGGACAGCTGGAACACTGAAGCTTTCTTT
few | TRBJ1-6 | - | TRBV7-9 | CASSADWGRNSPLHF | TGTGCCAGCAGCGCCGACTGGGGCCGGAATTCACCCCTCCACTTT
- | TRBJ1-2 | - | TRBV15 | CATRSGERSINYGYTF | TGTGCCACCAGAAGCGGTGAAAGGAGCATCAACTATGGCTACACCTTC
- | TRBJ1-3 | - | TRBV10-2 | CASSVGGLSGNTIYF | TGCGCCAGCAGTGTTGGAGGGCTCTCTGGAAACACCATATATTTT